A single sample is the source of the 21 T cell receptor beta chains below, sequenced in a study of T cells after yellow fever vaccination. TCRdb processed the 5' RACE reads anew with MiXCR; each CDR3 protein has one entry. Of some 300,000 distinct CDR3 sequences listed, roughly 10% were seen once; the top ten hold about 3%. Sample: CD4+ T cells sorted from PBMCs, taken 45 days after the yellow fever booster vaccination. The source is a man aged 18-30 years who received the YFV17D yellow fever vaccine.

The chain is built from TRBV7-2 and TRBJ1-2; no clear D gene. V lost 5 bases and J lost 2, with 9 bases in between. The CDR3 totals 13 residues. Germline-derived CDR1 and CDR2 are SGHTA and FQGNSA. CDR3 residues: CASSLMGNYGYTF. Written as DNA, the CDR3 is TGTGCCAGCAGCCTGATGGGGAACTATGGCTACACCTTC.

The J gene is TRBJ1-2, the V gene TRBV29-1; D unresolved. Germline CDR1 and CDR2: SQVTM and ANQGSEA. V dropped 4 bases and J dropped 8 bases, with 17 bases sitting between them. This CDR3 is 13 amino acids long. The DNA for the CDR3 is TGCAGCGTTGTAGCCACGGCCCCGGGGGGCTACACCTTC. Translated, it gives CSVVATAPGGYTF.

The V gene is TRBV7-8, the J gene TRBJ2-2; no firm D call. This CDR3 is built from 15 residues. V was trimmed by 0 bases and J by 4 bases, leaving 9 bases between them. Germline V gives CDR1 SGHVS, CDR2 FQNEAQ. CDR3 DNA: TGTGCCAGCAGCTTAGCCAGAGTCCTCACCGGGGAGCTGTTTTTT. Translated: CASSLARVLTGELFF.

This clonotype was picked up many times. The chain carries TRBV18 and TRBJ1-1, with TRBD1 identical over 9 bases. The ends lost 3 bases at V and 8 bases at J; junction bases unmatched: 7. This CDR3 spans 14 amino acids. In germline, CDR1 is KGHSH, CDR2 LQKENI. The DNA of the CDR3 is TGTGCCAGCTCACCGCGACAGGGGGAAAGAGAAGCTTTCTTT. As protein: CASSPRQGEREAFF. Full variable domain (missing parts from reference TRBV18 and TRBJ1-1): NAGVMQNPRHLVRRRGQEARLRCSPMKGHSHVYWYRQLPEEGLKFMVYLQKENIIDESGMPKERFSAEFPKEGPSILRIQQVVRGDSAAYFCASSPRQGEREAFFGQGTRLTVV.

This clonotype showed up just a few times. The genes are TRBV28 and TRBJ2-5; no reliable D call. This CDR3 is 14 amino acids long. V was clipped by 5 bases and J by 2 bases, with 12 bases between them. CDR1 and CDR2 (germline): MDHEN, SYDVKM. CDR3 sequence (DNA): TGTGCCAGCAGTGCAAGCCCTGCTCAAGAGACCCAGTACTTC. It is translated as CASSASPAQETQYF.

This clonotype has a handful of counts. The chain links TRBV2 to TRBJ2-5; D uncertain. The ends were cut back, 2 bases at V and 5 bases at J, with 6 bases in the middle. This CDR3 has 12 amino acids. The germline V gene has CDR1 SNHLY and CDR2 FYNNEI. The CDR3 loop reads CASSERPETQYF. CDR3 nucleotides: TGTGCCAGCAGTGAAAGGCCCGAGACCCAGTACTTC.

CDR3 nucleotides: TGTGCCAGCAGTTCAGACAGAGAAAACTACGAGCAGTACTTC. Protein product: CASSSDRENYEQYF. The chain has TRBV25-1 and TRBJ2-7, with D perhaps TRBD1 (5 bases). The V gene's germline CDR1 is MGHDK and CDR2 SYGVNS. V lost 5 bases and J 3 bases, leaving 14 bases between the germline ends. CDR3 length equals 14 residues.

This clonotype has a count of ten or more. V is TRBV6-2 or TRBV6-3 and J is TRBJ2-3; D is undetermined. With 0 bases removed from V and 4 bases from J, the gap between germline ends came to 2 bases. The CDR3 is 12 residues long. CDR1 and CDR2 (germline): MNHEY, SVGEGT. CDR3 DNA: TGTGCCAGCAGTTACTCGCCAGATACGCAGTATTTT. Its protein is CASSYSPDTQYF.

This clonotype was found a few times. V and J are TRBV10-3 and TRBJ1-1, with D tentatively TRBD1 (6 bases). The length of the CDR3 is 15 residues. Per germline, CDR1 ENHRY and CDR2 SYGVKD. Deletions cut 6 bases from V and 2 bases from J, with 16 bases between. The CDR3 DNA sequence: TGTGCCATCAGGGGTTGGACAGCAGACAACACTGAAGCTTTCTTT. This gives the protein CAIRGWTADNTEAFF.

The chain recombines TRBV4-3 with TRBJ1-6; D is undetermined. Trimming took off 4 bases at V and 7 bases at J, with 11 bases between the two ends. CDR1 and CDR2 (germline): LGHNA, YSLEER. The CDR3 runs 14 residues. CDR3 sequence: CASSLGPENSPLHF. The CDR3 nucleotides read TGCGCCAGCAGCCTCGGCCCAGAAAATTCACCCCTCCACTTT.

The V call is TRBV28, the J call TRBJ1-2, with a possible D match to TRBD1 (6 bases). Trimming took 8 bases from V and 6 from J, leaving 19 bases between them. This CDR3 spans 14 amino acids. The germline V gene has CDR1 MDHEN and CDR2 SYDVKM. CDR3 protein: CASQLGGREDGYTF. For the CDR3, the DNA is TGTGCCAGCCAACTCGGGGGGCGGGAAGATGGCTACACCTTC.

As to this clonotype: A read error may explain this, as a much larger clone is one base away. The chain employs TRBV20-1 and TRBJ2-3; a possible D gene is TRBD1 (5 bases). The germline V and J ends were trimmed by 3 bases and 5 bases, with 18 bases remaining between them. CDR1 is DFQATT and CDR2 is SNEGSKA in the germline V gene (reference sequence). The CDR3 consists of 15 residues. CDR3 sequence: CSASNPLTAIDTQYF. CDR3 DNA: TGCAGTGCTAGCAACCCGTTGACAGCCATAGATACGCAGTATTTT.

This clonotype was counted a few times. The genes are TRBV6-6 and TRBJ1-1; D gene uncertain. Per germline, CDR1 MNHNY and CDR2 SVGAGI (reference sequence). The CDR3 covers 11 residues. The germline V and J ends were trimmed by 4 bases and 8 bases, with 8 bases remaining between them. CDR3 loop: CASSFKGEAFF. CDR3 in DNA: TGTGCCAGCAGTTTCAAGGGCGAAGCTTTCTTT.

The rearrangement joins TRBV7-2 to TRBJ2-7; perhaps TRBD1 as D (5 bases). V was shortened by 5 bases and J by 7 bases, with 18 bases between the two germline ends. The germline V gene has CDR1 SGHTA and CDR2 FQGNSA. This CDR3 has 14 residues. In nucleotides, the CDR3 is TGTGCCAGCAGCAACCCCCCAGGGCAAAGGGAGCAGTACTTC. This translates into CASSNPPGQREQYF.

This clonotype was observed a few times. The gene calls are TRBV7-2 and TRBJ1-2; 9 positions match TRBD1. The ends lost 7 bases at V and 5 bases at J; junction bases unmatched: 8. Germline V lookup: CDR1 SGHTA, CDR2 FQGNSA. This CDR3 has 14 amino acids. The CDR3: CASNRAGQGYGYTF. The CDR3 DNA sequence: TGTGCCAGCAACCGAGCCGGACAGGGGTATGGCTACACCTTC.

The gene calls are TRBV5-1 and TRBJ1-6; 7 bases are a match to TRBD1. There are 13 residues in the CDR3. CDR1 is SGHRS and CDR2 is YFSETQ in the germline V gene. The junction had 5 bases not matched to a gene; V was cut back by 6 bases and J by 8 bases. The CDR3, as DNA: TGCGCCAGCACCGCAGGGGGGTATTCACCCCTCCACTTT. It translates to CASTAGGYSPLHF.

V is TRBV5-4 and J is TRBJ2-2; 7 bases map to TRBD1. Per germline, CDR1 SGHNT and CDR2 YYREEE (reference sequence). The CDR3 is 15 residues long. The ends lost 0 bases at V and 3 bases at J; junction bases unmatched: 2. For the CDR3, the DNA is TGTGCCAGCAGCTTGGTTGGGACAGACACCGGGGAGCTGTTTTTT. Residues: CASSLVGTDTGELFF. The entire variable domain, with the rest obtained from reference TRBV5-4 and TRBJ2-2, is as follows: ETGVTQSPTHLIKTRGQQVTLRCSSQSGHNTVSWYQQALGQGPQFIFQYYREEENGRGNFPPRFSGLQFPNYSSELNVNALELDDSALYLCASSLVGTDTGELFFGEGSRLTVL.

This clonotype has a count of ten or more. This chain links TRBV7-2 with TRBJ2-7, with TRBD2 matching 9 bases. Germline V gene data show CDR1 as SGHTA and CDR2 as FQGNSA. With 3 bases clipped from V and 2 bases from J, the junction kept 2 bases outside the gene matches. The CDR3 has 14 amino acids. CDR3 in amino acids: CASSFLAGAYEQYF. The CDR3 nucleotides read TGTGCCAGCAGCTTCTTAGCGGGGGCCTACGAGCAGTACTTC.

The J gene is TRBJ2-1, the V gene TRBV9; D not certain. The CDR3 spans 13 residues. Germline values: CDR1 SGDLS, CDR2 YYNGEE. V was clipped by 2 bases and J by 5 bases, with 8 bases between them. Here the CDR3 reads CASSVGPNNEQFF. In DNA form, the CDR3 reads TGTGCCAGCAGCGTCGGACCGAACAATGAGCAGTTCTTC.

This clonotype showed up many times. This rearrangement joins TRBV7-2 to TRBJ1-2; D unresolved. The ends were cut back, 4 bases at V and 1 base at J, with 10 bases in the middle. Looked up from germline, CDR1 is SGHTA and CDR2 is FQGNSA. The length of the CDR3 is 14 residues. CDR3 bases: TGTGCCAGCAGCTCGAGGACGGGTAACTATGGCTACACCTTC. This codes for CASSSRTGNYGYTF.

This clonotype appeared a few times. The J gene is TRBJ2-3, the V gene TRBV9; 7 bases agree with TRBD2. V lost 3 bases to trimming and J lost 2 bases; unmatched junction nucleotides: 9. The CDR3 length is 16 residues. From germline, CDR1 is SGDLS and CDR2 YYNGEE. CDR3 coding DNA: TGTGCCAGCAGCGCCCCCGGACTAGGGGCCACAGATACGCAGTATTTT. The encoded protein is CASSAPGLGATDTQYF.